A single sample gave rise to the 14 T cell receptor beta chains below, sequenced in a study of blood T cell repertoires in COVID-19. Produced via immunoSEQ multiplex PCR; TCRdb's table is partial and in-frame only. The top ten clones hold approximately 2.4% of a sample with 200,000 to 250,000 clones, about 91% of them seen once. Sequencing was carried out using PBMCs or T cells enriched from blood (not recorded which). Receptors were obtained from a woman in her 30s with acute COVID-19.

CDR3 coding DNA: TGTGCCACCTACACCGGAGCGGGGGCCCCTATGGAGCCCCAGCATTTT. This codes for CATYTGAGAPMEPQHF. V gene TRBV7-9 combines with J gene TRBJ1-5, with D possibly TRBD1 on 6 matching bases. Germline V gene lookup returns CDR1 SEHNR and CDR2 FQNEAQ (reference sequence). The V end was cut by 10 bases, the J end by 8 bases, with 27 bases between. The CDR3 extends over 16 amino acids.

The gene calls are TRBV15 and TRBJ1-2; 9 nucleotides line up with TRBD1. In germline, CDR1 is LNHNV, CDR2 YYDKDF (reference sequence). The CDR3 runs to 15 residues. Unmatched junction bases numbered 12, after V lost 5 bases and J lost 8 bases. The CDR3 region is CATSGWDREIKGYTF. CDR3 nucleotide sequence: TGTGCCACCAGCGGATGGGACAGGGAGATTAAGGGCTACACCTTC. Filled out from reference TRBV15 and TRBJ1-2, the complete variable domain reads DAMVIQNPRYQVTQFGKPVTLSCSQTLNHNVMYWYQQKSSQAPKLLFHYYDKDFNNEADTPDNFQSRRPNTSFCFLDIRSPGLGDTAMYLCATSGWDREIKGYTFGSGTRLTVV.

The V and J genes are TRBV3-1 (or the pseudogene TRBV3-2) and TRBJ2-2; TRBD2 agrees at 12 bases. The germline V gene encodes CDR1 LGHDT and CDR2 YNNKEL (reference sequence). This CDR3 is 18 amino acids long. V shed 4 bases, J shed 3 bases, and the junction held 9 bases outside the gene matches. The DNA for the CDR3 is TGTGCCAGCAGCCTACCCCGTGGACTAGCGGGGTACACCGGGGAGCTGTTTTTT. Amino acids: CASSLPRGLAGYTGELFF.

This chain joins TRBV5-6 and TRBJ1-2; no clear D gene. This CDR3 has 16 amino acids. Trimming cost V 1 base and J 5 bases, with 18 bases left between them. Germline CDR1 reads SGHDT; CDR2 reads YYEEEE. CDR3 sequence (DNA): TGTGCCAGCAGCTTGTATGAGGAAGGGTCGGGGTATGGCTACACCTTC. This sequence encodes CASSLYEEGSGYGYTF.

V usage is TRBV11-2 and J usage is TRBJ2-7; TRBD1 matches 8 bases. Trimming removed 3 bases from V and 3 bases from J; junction bases left unmatched: 4. The CDR3 contains 14 residues. Germline assignment: CDR1 SGHAT and CDR2 FQNNGV. The DNA of the CDR3 is TGTGCCAGCAGCTTCAGGACAGGGAACTACGAGCAGTACTTC. Translating it yields CASSFRTGNYEQYF.

This chain connects TRBV6-2 or TRBV6-3 to TRBJ1-2; the D is unclear. The CDR3 is 14 residues long. Germline V gene lookup returns CDR1 MNHEY and CDR2 SVGEGT. The ends were cut back, 2 bases at V and 7 bases at J, with 14 bases in the middle. The CDR3 DNA reads as TGTGCCAGCAGTTACCCCGGGAGGGATGGTGGCTACACCTTC. Encoded protein: CASSYPGRDGGYTF.

The chain has TRBV19 and TRBJ1-1; D ambiguous. The V gene lost 2 bases and the J gene lost 0 bases, with 7 bases spanning the gap. The V gene's germline CDR1 is LNHDA and CDR2 SQIVND (reference sequence). This CDR3 comprises 14 residues. This CDR3 is CASSIRGLNTEAFF. In nucleotides, the CDR3 is TGTGCCAGTAGTATACGCGGCCTGAACACTGAAGCTTTCTTT.

The sample holds a few counts of this clone. The rearrangement uses TRBV6-4 and TRBJ2-3, with TRBD2 as a possible D gene (6 bases). Germline assignment: CDR1 MRHNA and CDR2 SNTAGT. The CDR3 has 15 residues. Trimming removed 3 bases from V and 0 bases from J, with 10 bases in between. The CDR3 loop is CASSEGGASTDTQYF. CDR3 DNA: TGTGCCAGCAGTGAAGGCGGGGCGAGCACAGATACGCAGTATTTT.

This chain links TRBV2 with TRBJ1-5, with TRBD1 identical over 9 bases. Germline V lookup: CDR1 SNHLY, CDR2 FYNNEI. Trimming at V came to 5 bases and at J to 2 bases, leaving 10 bases not matched to a gene. The CDR3 runs to 17 residues. The CDR3 reads CASSRGQGFYGNQPQHF. The CDR3 coding sequence is TGTGCCAGCAGTAGGGGACAGGGCTTTTATGGCAATCAGCCCCAGCATTTT.

CDR3 sequence: CASSPVGGGVYEQYF. The CDR3, as DNA: TGTGCCAGCAGCCCAGTAGGGGGGGGTGTCTACGAGCAGTACTTC. V usage is TRBV7-9 and J usage is TRBJ2-7; a weak D match, TRBD2 (7 bases). CDR1 SEHNR and CDR2 FQNEAQ come from the germline V gene (reference sequence). Trimming took 5 bases from V and 3 from J, leaving 17 bases between them. The CDR3 is made up of 15 amino acids.

V gene TRBV7-2 combines with J gene TRBJ2-5; possible D gene TRBD2, 5 bases. Trimming removed 2 bases at V and 0 bases at J, with 10 bases between. The CDR3 has 15 residues. Germline V gene data show CDR1 as SGHTA and CDR2 as FQGNSA. The CDR3 here is CASSLSLAYQETQYF. CDR3 in DNA: TGTGCCAGCAGCTTAAGCCTAGCCTACCAAGAGACCCAGTACTTC.

V gene TRBV6-1 combines with J gene TRBJ1-5, with TRBD1 as a possible D gene (5 bases). V was pared by 0 bases and J by 5 bases, with 14 bases between. The germline V gene encodes CDR1 MNHNS and CDR2 SASEGT. CDR3 length equals 16 residues. CDR3 DNA sequence: TGTGCCAGCAGTGAAGCGCGCCAGGGCCCATATCAGCCCCAGCATTTT. Translated, it gives CASSEARQGPYQPQHF.

The chain combines TRBV10-1 with TRBJ2-1, with TRBD2 identical over 9 bases. Trimming removed 9 bases from V and 7 bases from J; junction bases left unmatched: 10. This CDR3 is built from 14 residues. CDR1 and CDR2 from the germline V gene are WNHNN and SYGVQD (reference sequence). The CDR3 region has the DNA TGCGCCAGACTTCGGGTAGCGGGGGAGAATGAGCAGTTCTTC. It translates to CARLRVAGENEQFF.

This clone has just one count. In DNA, the CDR3 is TGCGCCAGCAGCCTGTCGGACAGGGGGTACGAGCAGTACTTC. Its translation is CASSLSDRGYEQYF. V gene TRBV4-1 combines with J gene TRBJ2-7, with TRBD1 matching over 10 bases. This CDR3 is 14 amino acids long. CDR1 is MGHRA, CDR2 YSYEKL, per germline. The V gene end was trimmed by 4 bases and the J gene end by 4 bases; junction bases not matched to a gene: 4.